This TCR beta chain appears in the sequencing data of a study of T cells in Graves' hyperthyroidism and ophthalmopathy. Broader study findings: Classification by a 13 V-J model distinguished ophthalmopathy from stable hyperthyroidism. A median roughly six months before onset, the model predicted ophthalmopathy.

Germline CDR1 is DFQATT and CDR2 is SNEGSKA (reference sequence). The CDR3 sequence is 12 residues long. Deletions cut 5 bases from V and 4 bases from J, with 10 bases between. This clonotype was detected ten times or more. Its matching antigen is unknown. RNA transcripts provided the source from which TCR beta CDR3 regions were amplified. When the TCR CDR3 underwent first-round RT-PCR, the HTBI primer set was used. TCRdb reanalysed the multiplex PCR reads using MiXCR and keeps one entry per CDR3 protein. The sample consists of about 400,000 distinct CDR3 sequences, around 14% of them appearing once. The origin of this receptor is a woman aged 25 to 39 with Graves' hyperthyroidism. The material sequenced was blood. The chain employs TRBV20-1 and TRBJ2-3; no firm D call. The CDR3 spells CSAPTAADTQYF. CDR3 coding DNA: TGCAGTGCTCCTACGGCAGCAGATACGCAGTATTTT.